The sample holds one count of the clone carrying this T cell receptor (beta chain). The target antigen is unknown. The sample originates from a study of cytomegalovirus exposure and HLA in healthy donors. General study findings and limits: According to the study, about 180 TCR beta chains were cytomegalovirus-associated. Most sequenced TCRs were rare (though some public TCRs occurred in many donors). In a later analysis, TCR beta V- and J-gene trimming showed a link to a missense DCLRE1C variant.

PCR primers comprised 60 Vbeta and 13 Jbeta primers. Clones were sequenced by immunoSEQ multiplex PCR, and TCRdb holds only the in-frame ones, with some missing. The sample comprises some 25,000 clones, roughly three quarters of which are singletons, and 4% to 5.5% rests with the top ten. Unrecorded immune exposures were likely, despite nominal health at sampling. The source is a male donor in good health and CMV-seronegative. Source material: PBMCs.

CDR3 residues: CASSPQPHSRPGDEQYF. DNA for the CDR3: TGCGCCAGCAGCCCGCAACCTCACAGCCGACCCGGGGACGAGCAGTACTTC. The chain uses TRBV4-1 and TRBJ2-7, with D possibly matching TRBD2 (5 bases). V lost 4 bases and J lost 5, with 24 bases in between. Germline V lookup: CDR1 MGHRA, CDR2 YSYEKL. The CDR3 sequence is 17 residues long.